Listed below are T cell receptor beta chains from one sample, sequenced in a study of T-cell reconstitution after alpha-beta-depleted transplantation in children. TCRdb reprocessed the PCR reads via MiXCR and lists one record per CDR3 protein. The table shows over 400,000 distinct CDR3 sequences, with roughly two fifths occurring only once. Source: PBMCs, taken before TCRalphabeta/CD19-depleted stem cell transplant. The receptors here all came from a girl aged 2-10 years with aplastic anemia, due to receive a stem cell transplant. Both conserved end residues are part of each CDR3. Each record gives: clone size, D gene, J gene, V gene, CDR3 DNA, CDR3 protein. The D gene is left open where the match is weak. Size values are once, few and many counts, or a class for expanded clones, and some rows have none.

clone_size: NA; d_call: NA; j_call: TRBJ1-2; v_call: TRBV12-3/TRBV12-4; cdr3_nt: TGTGCCAGCAGGGAAACAGTGAACCCTAACTATGGCTACACCTTC; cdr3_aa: CASRETVNPNYGYTF
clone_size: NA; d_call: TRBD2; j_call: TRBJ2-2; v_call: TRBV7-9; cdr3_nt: TGTGCCACACGCCGGGACTATAACACCGGGGAGCTGTTTTTT; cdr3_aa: CATRRDYNTGELFF
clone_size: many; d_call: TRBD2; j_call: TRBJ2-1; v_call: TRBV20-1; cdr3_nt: TGCAGTGCCTGGACTAGCGGAAGGGTTAAGAATGAGCAGTTCTTC; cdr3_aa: CSAWTSGRVKNEQFF
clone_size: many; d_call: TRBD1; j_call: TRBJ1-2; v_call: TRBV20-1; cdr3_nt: TGCAGTGCTAGAAGGGACAGGGGGGGAACTGACTATGGCTACACCTTC; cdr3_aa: CSARRDRGGTDYGYTF
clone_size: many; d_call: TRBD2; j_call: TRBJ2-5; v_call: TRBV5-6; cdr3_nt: TGTGCCAGCAGCCTCCGAGGACTAGCGGGAGCCTCCTCGACGGAGACCCAGTACTTC; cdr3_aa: CASSLRGLAGASSTETQYF
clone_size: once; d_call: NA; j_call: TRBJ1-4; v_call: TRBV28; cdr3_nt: TGTGCCAGCAGTTTATGCCCCTTT; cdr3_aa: CASSLCPF
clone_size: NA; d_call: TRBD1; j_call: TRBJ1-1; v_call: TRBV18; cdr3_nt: TGTGCCAGCTCTCAGGGGGCGGACACTGAAGCTTTCTTT; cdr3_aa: CASSQGADTEAFF
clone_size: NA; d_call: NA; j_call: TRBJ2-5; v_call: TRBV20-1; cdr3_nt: TGCAGTGCTGACCAGACAGGGAGGAAGACCCAGTACTTC; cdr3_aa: CSADQTGRKTQYF
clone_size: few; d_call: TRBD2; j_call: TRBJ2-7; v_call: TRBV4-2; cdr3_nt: TGTGCCAGCAGACAAACTAGCGGTTCTACCTACGAGCAGTACTTC; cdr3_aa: CASRQTSGSTYEQYF
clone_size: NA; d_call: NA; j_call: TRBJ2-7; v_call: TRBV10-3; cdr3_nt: TGTGCCATCAGTGAGTCGATTCGCGGATCTCTCGTATCCTACGAGCAGTACTTC; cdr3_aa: CAISESIRGSLVSYEQYF
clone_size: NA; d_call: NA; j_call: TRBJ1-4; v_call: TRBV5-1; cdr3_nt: TGCGCCAGCAGCTTGGGAAGTGAAAAACTGTTTTTT; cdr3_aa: CASSLGSEKLFF
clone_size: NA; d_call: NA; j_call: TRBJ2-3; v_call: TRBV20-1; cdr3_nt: TGCAGTGCTAGAGATCTCCGGGATACGCAGTATTTT; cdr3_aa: CSARDLRDTQYF
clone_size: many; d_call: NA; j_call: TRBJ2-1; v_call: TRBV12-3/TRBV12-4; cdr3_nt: TGTGCCAGCAGTTCCCTGGTGGGAGGCCTTAATGAGCAGTTCTTC; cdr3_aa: CASSSLVGGLNEQFF
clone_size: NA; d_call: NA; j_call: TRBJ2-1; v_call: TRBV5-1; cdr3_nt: TGCGCCAGCAGCTCGGACCCCCTAGGTGAGCAGTTCTTC; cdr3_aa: CASSSDPLGEQFF
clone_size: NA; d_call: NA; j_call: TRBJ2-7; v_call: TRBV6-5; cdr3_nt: TGTGCCAGCAGTCACCCGGCGGGACTTCCAACCTACGAGCAGTACTTC; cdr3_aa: CASSHPAGLPTYEQYF
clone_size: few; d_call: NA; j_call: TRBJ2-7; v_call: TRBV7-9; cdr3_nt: TGTGCCAGCAGCTCGGGAAATACCTACGAGCAGTACTTC; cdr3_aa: CASSSGNTYEQYF
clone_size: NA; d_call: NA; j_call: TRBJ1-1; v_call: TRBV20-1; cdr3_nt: TGCAGTGCTCGGGGGGACAACACTGAAGCTTTCTTT; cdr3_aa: CSARGDNTEAFF
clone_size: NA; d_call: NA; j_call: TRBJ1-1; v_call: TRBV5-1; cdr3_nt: TGCGCCAGCAGCTTGAACCCGGTTTGGAACACTGAAGCTTTCTTT; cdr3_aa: CASSLNPVWNTEAFF
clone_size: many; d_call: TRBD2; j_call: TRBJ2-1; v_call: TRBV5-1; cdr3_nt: TGCGCCAGCAGCCCGGGACTAGCGGGAGTGGGGTACAATGAGCAGTTCTTC; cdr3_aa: CASSPGLAGVGYNEQFF
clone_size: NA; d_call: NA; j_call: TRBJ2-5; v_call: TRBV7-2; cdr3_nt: TGTGCCAGCAGCCTGGGGGGGGGCCTTCGGGGAGCAGAGACCCAGTACTTC; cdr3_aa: CASSLGGGLRGAETQYF
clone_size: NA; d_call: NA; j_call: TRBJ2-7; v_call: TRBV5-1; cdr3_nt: TGCGCCAGCAGCTTTACGGAGCCGTACGAGCAGTACTTC; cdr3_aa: CASSFTEPYEQYF
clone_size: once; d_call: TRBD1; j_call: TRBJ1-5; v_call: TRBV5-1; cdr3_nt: TGCGCCAGCAGAGTTCGACAGGGAACCCAGCCCCAGCATTTT; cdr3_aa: CASRVRQGTQPQHF
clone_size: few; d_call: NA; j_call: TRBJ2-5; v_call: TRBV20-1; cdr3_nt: TGCAGTGCTAGGGACCCGGGACAACGCCAAGAGACCCAGTACTTC; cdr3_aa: CSARDPGQRQETQYF
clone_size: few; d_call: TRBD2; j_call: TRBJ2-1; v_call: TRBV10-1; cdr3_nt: TGCGCCAGCAGCCCCACGGGACTAGCGGGAGCGGTGAATGAGCAGTTCTTC; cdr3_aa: CASSPTGLAGAVNEQFF
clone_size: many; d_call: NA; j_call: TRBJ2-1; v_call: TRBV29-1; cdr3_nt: TGCAGCGTTGAAACCGGGAATGAGCAGTTCTTC; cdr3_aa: CSVETGNEQFF
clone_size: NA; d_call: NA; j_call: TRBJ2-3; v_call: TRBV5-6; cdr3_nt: TGTGCCAGCAGCTTGAATTTAGCCGGGACAGATACGCAGTATTTT; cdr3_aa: CASSLNLAGTDTQYF
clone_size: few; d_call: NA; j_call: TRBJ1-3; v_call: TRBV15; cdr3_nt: TGTGCCACCCGAAACGGGGCTGGAAACACCATATATTTT; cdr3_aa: CATRNGAGNTIYF
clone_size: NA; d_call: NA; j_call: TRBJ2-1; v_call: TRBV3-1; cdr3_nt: TGTGCCTCCTGCCAAGTGACGGGGGTCGGCAATGAGCAGTTCTTC; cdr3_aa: CASCQVTGVGNEQFF
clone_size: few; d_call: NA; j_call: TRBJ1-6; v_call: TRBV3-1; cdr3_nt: TGTGCCAGCAAGGCAGGGAGCTCCTATAATTCACCCCTCCACTTT; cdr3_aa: CASKAGSSYNSPLHF
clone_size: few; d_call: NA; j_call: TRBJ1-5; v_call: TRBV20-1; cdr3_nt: TGCAGTGCTAGGACACAGGGCAATCAGCCCCAGCATTTT; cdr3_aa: CSARTQGNQPQHF
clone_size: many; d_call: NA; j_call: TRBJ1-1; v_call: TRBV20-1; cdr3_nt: TGCAGTGCTGGTCACCCTACAGGCCCGGCAACTGAAGCTTTCTTT; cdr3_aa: CSAGHPTGPATEAFF
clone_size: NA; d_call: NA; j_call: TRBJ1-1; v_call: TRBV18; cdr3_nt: TGTGCCAGCTCACGTCGACAGCCTATGAACACTGAAGCTTTCTTT; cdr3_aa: CASSRRQPMNTEAFF
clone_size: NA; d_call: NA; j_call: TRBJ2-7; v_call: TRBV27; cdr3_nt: TGTGCCAGCAGTAGTGACACAAAAACCTACGAGCAGTACTTC; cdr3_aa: CASSSDTKTYEQYF
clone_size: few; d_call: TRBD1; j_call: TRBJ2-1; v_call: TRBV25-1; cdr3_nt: TGTGCCAGCAGTACCCAGACAGGGTCCAATGAGCAGTTCTTC; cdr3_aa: CASSTQTGSNEQFF
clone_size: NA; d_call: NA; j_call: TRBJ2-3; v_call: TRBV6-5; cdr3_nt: TGTGCCACTGGGCCTCCCGGAGATACGCAGTATTTT; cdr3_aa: CATGPPGDTQYF
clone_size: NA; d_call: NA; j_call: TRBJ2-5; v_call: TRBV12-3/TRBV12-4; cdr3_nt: TGTGCCAGCAGAGACACCAACCAAGAGACCCAGTACTTC; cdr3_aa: CASRDTNQETQYF
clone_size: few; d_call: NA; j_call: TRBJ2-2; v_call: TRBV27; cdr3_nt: TGTGCCAGCAGTTCGACGGATCACACCGGGGAGCTGTTTTTT; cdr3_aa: CASSSTDHTGELFF
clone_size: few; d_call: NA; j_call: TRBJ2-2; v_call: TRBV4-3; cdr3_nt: TGCGCCAGCAGCCAAGATTCTGGGGGGAACACCGGGGAGCTGTTTTTT; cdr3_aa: CASSQDSGGNTGELFF
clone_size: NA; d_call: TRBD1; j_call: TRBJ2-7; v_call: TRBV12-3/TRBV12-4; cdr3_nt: TGTGCCAGCAGTTTTGGACAGGGGTCCGAGCAGTACTTC; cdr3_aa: CASSFGQGSEQYF